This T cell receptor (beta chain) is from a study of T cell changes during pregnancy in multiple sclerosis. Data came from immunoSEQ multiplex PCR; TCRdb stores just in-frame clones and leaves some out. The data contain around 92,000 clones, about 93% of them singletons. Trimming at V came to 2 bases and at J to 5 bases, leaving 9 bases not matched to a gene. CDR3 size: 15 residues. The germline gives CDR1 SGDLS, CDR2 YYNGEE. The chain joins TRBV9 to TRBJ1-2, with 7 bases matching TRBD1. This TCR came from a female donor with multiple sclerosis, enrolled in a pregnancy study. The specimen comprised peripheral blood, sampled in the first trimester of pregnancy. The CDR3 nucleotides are TGTGCCAGCAGCGTTTTCGACAGGGCGGGGTATGGCTACACCTTC. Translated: CASSVFDRAGYGYTF.